This record covers a single T cell receptor (beta chain). These data originate in a study of somatic mutations in cytotoxic T cells in rheumatoid arthritis. CDR3 length equals 10 residues. Germline V gene data show CDR1 as SGDLS and CDR2 as YYNGEE. V gave up 3 bases and J gave up 10 bases, with 5 bases separating them. Clones were sequenced by immunoSEQ multiplex PCR, and TCRdb holds only the in-frame ones, with some missing. The repertoire holds 15,000 to 20,000 clones, with roughly 70% as singletons. The TCR was taken from a woman aged 60 to 75 in good health. J is TRBJ2-1 and V is TRBV9; D is undetermined. Sequencing input: CD8+ T cells sorted from blood. The CDR3 here is CASSGREQFF. DNA for the CDR3: TGTGCCAGCAGCGGCCGCGAGCAGTTCTTC. Combining the CDR3 with reference TRBV9 and TRBJ2-1 gives the whole variable domain DSGVTQTPKHLITATGQRVTLRCSPRSGDLSVYWYQQSLDQGLQFLIQYYNGEERAKGNILERFSAQQFPDLHSELNLSSLELGDSALYFCASSGREQFFGPGTRLTVL.